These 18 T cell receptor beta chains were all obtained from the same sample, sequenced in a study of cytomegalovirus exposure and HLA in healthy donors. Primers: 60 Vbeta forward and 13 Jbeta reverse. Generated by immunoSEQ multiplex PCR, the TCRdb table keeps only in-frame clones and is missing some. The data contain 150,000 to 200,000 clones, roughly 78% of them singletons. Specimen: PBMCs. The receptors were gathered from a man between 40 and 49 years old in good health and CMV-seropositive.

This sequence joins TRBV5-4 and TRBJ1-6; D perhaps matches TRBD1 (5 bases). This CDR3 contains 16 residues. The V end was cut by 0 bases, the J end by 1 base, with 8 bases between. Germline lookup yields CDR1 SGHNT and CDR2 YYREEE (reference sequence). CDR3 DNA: TGTGCCAGCAGCTTGGCGGGGGGGTCCTATAATTCACCCCTCCACTTT. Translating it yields CASSLAGGSYNSPLHF.

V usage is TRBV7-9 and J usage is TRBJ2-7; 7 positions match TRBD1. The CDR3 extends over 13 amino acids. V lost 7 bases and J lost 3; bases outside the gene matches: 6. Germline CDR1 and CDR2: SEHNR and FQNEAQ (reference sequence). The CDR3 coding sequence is TGTGCCAGCATTCTGGCAGGGGGCTACGAGCAGTACTTC. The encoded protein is CASILAGGYEQYF.

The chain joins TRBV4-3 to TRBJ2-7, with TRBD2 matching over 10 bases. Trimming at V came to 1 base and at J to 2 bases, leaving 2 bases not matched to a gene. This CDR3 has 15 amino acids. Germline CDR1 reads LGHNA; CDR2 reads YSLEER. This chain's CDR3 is CASSQGLAGTYEQYF. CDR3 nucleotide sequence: TGCGCCAGCAGCCAAGGACTAGCGGGTACCTACGAGCAGTACTTC.

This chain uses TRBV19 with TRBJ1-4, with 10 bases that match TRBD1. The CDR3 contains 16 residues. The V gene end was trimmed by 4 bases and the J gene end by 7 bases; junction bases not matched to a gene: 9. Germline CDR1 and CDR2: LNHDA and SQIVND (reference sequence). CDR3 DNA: TGTGCCAGTAGTACCTTAACGACAGGGGGCAGTGAAAAACTGTTTTTT. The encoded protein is CASSTLTTGGSEKLFF.

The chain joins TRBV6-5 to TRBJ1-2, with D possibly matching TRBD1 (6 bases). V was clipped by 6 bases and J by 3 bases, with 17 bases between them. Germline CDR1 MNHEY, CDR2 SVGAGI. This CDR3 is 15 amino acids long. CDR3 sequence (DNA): TGTGCCAGCAGCCAACAGGGAGCAGGGCACTATGGCTACACCTTC. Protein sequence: CASSQQGAGHYGYTF.

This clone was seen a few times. In DNA, the CDR3 is TGTGCCAGCAGTTCGGGAAACACCATATATTTT. It codes for CASSSGNTIYF. This rearrangement joins TRBV11-3 to TRBJ1-3; D uncertain. From germline, CDR1 is SGHNT and CDR2 YENEEA. The CDR3 contains 11 residues. The germline V and J ends were trimmed by 6 bases and 4 bases, with 4 bases remaining between them.

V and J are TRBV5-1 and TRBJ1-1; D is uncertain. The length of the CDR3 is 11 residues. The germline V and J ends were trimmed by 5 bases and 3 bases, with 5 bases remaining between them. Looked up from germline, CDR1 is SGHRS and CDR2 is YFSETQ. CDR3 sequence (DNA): TGCGCCAGCAGATATGACACTGAAGCTTTCTTT. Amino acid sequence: CASRYDTEAFF.

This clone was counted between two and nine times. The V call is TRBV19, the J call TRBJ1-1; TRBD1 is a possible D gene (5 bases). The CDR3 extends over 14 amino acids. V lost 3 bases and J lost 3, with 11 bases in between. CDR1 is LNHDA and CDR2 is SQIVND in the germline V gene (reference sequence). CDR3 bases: TGTGCCAGTAGTATCGTTGCGGGGGACACTGAAGCTTTCTTT. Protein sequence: CASSIVAGDTEAFF.

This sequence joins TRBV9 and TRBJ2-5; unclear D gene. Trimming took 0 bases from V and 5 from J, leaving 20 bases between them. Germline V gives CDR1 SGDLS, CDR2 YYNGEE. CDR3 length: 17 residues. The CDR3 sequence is CASSVGPLEPAVETQYF. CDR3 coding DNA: TGTGCCAGCAGCGTAGGCCCGCTAGAACCGGCTGTCGAGACCCAGTACTTC.

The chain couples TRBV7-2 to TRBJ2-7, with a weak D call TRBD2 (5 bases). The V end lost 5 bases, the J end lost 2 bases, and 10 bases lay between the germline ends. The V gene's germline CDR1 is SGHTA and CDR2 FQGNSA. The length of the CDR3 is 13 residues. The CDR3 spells CASSRGSPYEQYF. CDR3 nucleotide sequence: TGTGCCAGCAGCCGCGGGTCGCCCTACGAGCAGTACTTC.

Here the CDR3 DNA reads TGTGCCAGCAGCCAAGATCTAGAAAATTCACCCCTCCACTTT. Its translation is CASSQDLENSPLHF. This chain joins TRBV4-2 and TRBJ1-6; no clear D gene. V dropped 0 bases and J dropped 7 bases, with 7 bases sitting between them. The CDR3 extends over 14 amino acids. Germline V CDR1 and CDR2: LGHNA, YNFKEQ.

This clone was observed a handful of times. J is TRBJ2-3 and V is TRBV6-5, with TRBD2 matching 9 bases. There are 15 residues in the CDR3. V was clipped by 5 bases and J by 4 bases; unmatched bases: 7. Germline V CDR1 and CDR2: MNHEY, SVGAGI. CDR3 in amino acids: CASSRGGAKADTQYF. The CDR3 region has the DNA TGTGCCAGCAGTCGCGGGGGGGCCAAGGCAGATACGCAGTATTTT.

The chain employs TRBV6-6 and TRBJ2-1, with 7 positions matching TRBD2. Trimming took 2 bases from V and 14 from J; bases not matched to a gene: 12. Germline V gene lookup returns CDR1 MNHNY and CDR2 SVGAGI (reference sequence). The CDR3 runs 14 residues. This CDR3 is CASSYEGQGGMEFF. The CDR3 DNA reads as TGTGCCAGCAGTTACGAAGGTCAGGGAGGGATGGAGTTCTTC.

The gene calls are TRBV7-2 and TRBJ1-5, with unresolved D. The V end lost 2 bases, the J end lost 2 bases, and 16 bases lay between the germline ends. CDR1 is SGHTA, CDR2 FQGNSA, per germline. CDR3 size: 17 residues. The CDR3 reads CASSLWASLMGNQPQHF. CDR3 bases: TGTGCCAGCAGCTTATGGGCCAGCCTAATGGGCAATCAGCCCCAGCATTTT.

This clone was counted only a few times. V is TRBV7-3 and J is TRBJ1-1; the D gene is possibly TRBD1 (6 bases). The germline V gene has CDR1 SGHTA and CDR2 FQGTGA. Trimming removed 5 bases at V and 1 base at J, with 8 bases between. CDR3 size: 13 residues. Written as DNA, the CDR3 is TGTGCCAGCAGCACGACAGGGAACACTGAAGCTTTCTTT. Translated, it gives CASSTTGNTEAFF.

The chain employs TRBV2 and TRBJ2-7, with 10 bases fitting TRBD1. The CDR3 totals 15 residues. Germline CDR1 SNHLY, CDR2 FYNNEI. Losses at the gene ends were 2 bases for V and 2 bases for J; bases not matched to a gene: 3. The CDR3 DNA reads TGTGCCAGCAGTGAATGGACAGGGGGGGCCTACGAGCAGTACTTC. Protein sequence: CASSEWTGGAYEQYF.

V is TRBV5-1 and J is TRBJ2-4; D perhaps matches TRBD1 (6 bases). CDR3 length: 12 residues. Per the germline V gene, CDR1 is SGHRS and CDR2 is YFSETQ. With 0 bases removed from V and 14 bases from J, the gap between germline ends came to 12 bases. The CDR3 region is CASSLASGGEYF. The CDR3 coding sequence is TGCGCCAGCAGCTTGGCCTCTGGGGGCGAGTACTTC.

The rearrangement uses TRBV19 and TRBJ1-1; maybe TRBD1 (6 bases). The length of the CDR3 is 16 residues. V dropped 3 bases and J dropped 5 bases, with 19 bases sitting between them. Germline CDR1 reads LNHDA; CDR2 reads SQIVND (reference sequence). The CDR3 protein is CASSMIPSQGNTEAFF. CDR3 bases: TGTGCCAGTAGTATGATCCCCTCACAGGGAAATACTGAAGCTTTCTTT. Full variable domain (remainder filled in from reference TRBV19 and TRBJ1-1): DGGITQSPKYLFRKEGQNVTLSCEQNLNHDAMYWYRQDPGQGLRLIYYSQIVNDFQKGDIAEGYSVSREKKESFPLTVTSAQKNPTAFYLCASSMIPSQGNTEAFFGQGTRLTVV.